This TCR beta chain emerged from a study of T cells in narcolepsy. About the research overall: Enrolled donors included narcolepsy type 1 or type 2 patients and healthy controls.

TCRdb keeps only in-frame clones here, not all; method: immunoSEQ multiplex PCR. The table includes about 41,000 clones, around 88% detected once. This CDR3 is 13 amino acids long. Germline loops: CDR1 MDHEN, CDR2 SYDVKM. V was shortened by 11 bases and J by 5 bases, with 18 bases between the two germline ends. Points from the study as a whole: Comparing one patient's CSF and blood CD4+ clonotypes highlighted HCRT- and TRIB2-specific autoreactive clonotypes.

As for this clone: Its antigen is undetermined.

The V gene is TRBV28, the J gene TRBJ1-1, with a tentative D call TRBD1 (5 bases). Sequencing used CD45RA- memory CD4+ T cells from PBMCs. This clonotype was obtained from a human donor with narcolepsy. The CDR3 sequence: CARWLGGVTEAFF. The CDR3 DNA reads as TGTGCCCGCTGGCTCGGGGGGGTTACTGAAGCTTTCTTT.